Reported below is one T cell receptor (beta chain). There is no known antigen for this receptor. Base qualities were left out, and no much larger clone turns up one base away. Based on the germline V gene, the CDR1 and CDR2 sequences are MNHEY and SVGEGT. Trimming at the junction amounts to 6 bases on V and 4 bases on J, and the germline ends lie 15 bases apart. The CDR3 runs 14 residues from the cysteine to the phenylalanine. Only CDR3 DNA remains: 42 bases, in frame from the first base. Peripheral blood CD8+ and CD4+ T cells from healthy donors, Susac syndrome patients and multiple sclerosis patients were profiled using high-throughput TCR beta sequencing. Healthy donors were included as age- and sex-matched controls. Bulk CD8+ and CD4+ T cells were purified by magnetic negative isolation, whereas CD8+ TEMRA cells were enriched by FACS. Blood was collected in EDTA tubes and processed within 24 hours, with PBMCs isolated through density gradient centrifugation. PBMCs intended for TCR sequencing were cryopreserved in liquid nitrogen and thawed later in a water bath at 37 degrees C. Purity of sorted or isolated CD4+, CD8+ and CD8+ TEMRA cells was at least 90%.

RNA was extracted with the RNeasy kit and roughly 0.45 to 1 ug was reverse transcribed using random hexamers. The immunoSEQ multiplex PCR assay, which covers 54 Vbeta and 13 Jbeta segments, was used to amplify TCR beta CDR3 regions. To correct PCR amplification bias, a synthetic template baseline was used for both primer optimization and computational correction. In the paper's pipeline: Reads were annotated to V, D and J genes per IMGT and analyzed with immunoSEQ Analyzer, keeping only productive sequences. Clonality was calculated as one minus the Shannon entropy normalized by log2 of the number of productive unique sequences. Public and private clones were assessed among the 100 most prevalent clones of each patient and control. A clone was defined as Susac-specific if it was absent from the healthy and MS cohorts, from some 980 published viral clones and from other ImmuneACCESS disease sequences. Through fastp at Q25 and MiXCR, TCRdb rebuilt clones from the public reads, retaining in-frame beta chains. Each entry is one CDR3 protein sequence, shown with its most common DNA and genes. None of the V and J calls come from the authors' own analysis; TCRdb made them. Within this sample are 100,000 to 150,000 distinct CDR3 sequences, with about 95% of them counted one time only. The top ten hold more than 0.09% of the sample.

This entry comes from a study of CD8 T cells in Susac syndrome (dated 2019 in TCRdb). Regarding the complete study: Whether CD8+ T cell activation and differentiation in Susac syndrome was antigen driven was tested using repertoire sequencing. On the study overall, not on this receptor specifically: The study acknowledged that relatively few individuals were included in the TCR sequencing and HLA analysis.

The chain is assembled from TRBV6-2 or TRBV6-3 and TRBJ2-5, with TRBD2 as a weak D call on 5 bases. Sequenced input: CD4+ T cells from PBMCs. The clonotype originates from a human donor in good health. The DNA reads TGTGCCAGCAGCCGACTATCAGGAGGAGAGACCCAGTACTTC. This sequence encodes CASSRLSGGETQYF.